Here is one T cell receptor beta chain with its context. No antigen is known for it. One base away there is no much larger clone; base qualities are not given. Systemically healthy Caucasian individuals from Russia, roughly 40 in total and aged about 6 to 90 years, were included as donors. Approximately 9.3 milliliters of peripheral blood were collected from each donor into EDTA-treated Vacutainer tubes. Ficoll-Paque density-gradient centrifugation was used to isolate PBMCs, with at least 6.5 million per sample. Total RNA was extracted from PBMCs with Trizol reagent, with at least 6 micrograms obtained per sample. For every donor, an aliquot of PBMCs went through flow cytometry to measure the percentages of naive CD45RAhigh/CD27high T cells. V is reduced by 4 bases and J by 3 bases, leaving a spacing of 19 bases between them. CDR1 SQVTM and CDR2 ANQGSEA are derived from the germline V gene. From its cysteine to its phenylalanine, the CDR3 spans 16 amino acids. The CDR3 DNA has 48 bases and is translated from base 1.

The sample is drawn from a study of blood T cells in healthy people across ages (dated by TCRdb to the mid-2010s). Some background on the complete study: In model experiments, template switching captured about one uniquely barcoded TCR beta cDNA molecule for every two T cells. To track age-related changes in TCR beta repertoire diversity, the study relied on deep sequencing normalized with unique cDNA molecular identifiers. The donors were divided into four age groups: young (average approximately 17 years), middle-aged (under 40), aged (62) and long-lived (more than 75). Donors of different ages were randomly distributed across sequencing lanes to avoid experimental bias. Using the same blood draw, the study looked at two additional independent replicas of 1 million unique cDNA reads for two donors, one aged 18 to 30 and the other aged 80 or older. The paper as a whole reports these results and caveats: Estimates of total diversity based on one million sequenced T cells were regarded as lower bounds and as underestimates. Because the CMV infection status of the donors was unknown, age-related changes in expanded clonotypes may potentially have been confounded. Compared with the aged group, the long-lived group had more naive CD4+ T cells, fewer expanded clones and increased TCR diversity, a pattern suggesting age selection. Because profiling used bulk unsorted PBMCs, naive and antigen-experienced compartments could not be compared conclusively. A strong correlation was found between observed TCR beta diversity and the percentage of naive T cells measured by flow cytometry. Observed TCR beta diversity per million T cells fell roughly linearly with age, and a significant reduction was already apparent by age about 38.

Library construction relied on 5' RACE. The second PCR ran for about 6 to 12 cycles and used a J-beta primer mix along with a sample-barcoded 5' primer. A template-switch 5' adaptor carrying 12 random nucleotides introduced a unique molecular identifier onto each TCR beta cDNA molecule. Each sample yielded at least 2.5 million CDR3-containing paired-end reads. All of the RNA was converted into first-strand cDNA using the Mint cDNA synthesis kit, with a TRBC-specific oligonucleotide serving as the primer. Following uracil-DNA glycosylase treatment, all cDNA underwent a first 18-cycle PCR with the universal primers M1SS and BC2_uni_R. In the paper's pipeline: For normalization, 1 million high-quality reads were randomly selected from each sample, with every read carrying a distinct molecular identifier. Reads with shared molecular identifiers were discarded instead of being binned into consensus sequences. MiTCR, set to a Q25 quality threshold and the strictest error-elimination algorithm, was used for CDR3 identification, clonotype clustering and error correction. A nonparametric unseen species model with Euler transformation was used to estimate lower-bound total TCR beta diversity. In TCRdb, the public reads were trimmed at Q25 with fastp and aligned with MiXCR, with productive beta chains retained. Each CDR3 protein appears once, grouped with its most common genes and DNA. The V and J calls shown here were made by TCRdb, not taken from the authors' results. This sample gives 1.5 million to 2 million distinct CDR3 sequences in total; roughly two fifths of them show up just once. The ten largest clones represent roughly 23% of the sample.

This sequence uses TRBV29-1 and TRBJ2-1; 6 matching bases give a weak D call of TRBD1. Sequenced material: blood. The clonotype originates from a human donor in good health. The CDR3 protein: CSVVGFGQSLYNEQFF. The nucleotide sequence is given as TGCAGCGTTGTAGGTTTCGGACAGTCCCTCTACAATGAGCAGTTCTTC.